This entry concerns a single T cell receptor beta chain. TCRdb's copy holds only in-frame clones and misses some; the assay was immunoSEQ multiplex PCR. The sample has 78,000 or so clones, around 87% seen once; the top ten hold 0.87%. Trimming took 5 bases from V and 13 from J, leaving 32 bases between them. Looked up from germline, CDR1 is SGHAT and CDR2 is FQNNGV. This CDR3 contains 17 residues. The entry originates in a study of radiotherapy plus CTLA-4 blockade in lung cancer. The sequences come from peripheral blood, collected from a patient treated with radiotherapy plus ipilimumab. This chain uses TRBV11-2 with TRBJ2-5, with D tentatively TRBD1 (8 bases). This TCR was sampled from a human donor with non-small cell lung cancer who had stable disease on radiotherapy plus ipilimumab. CDR3 region: CASSQDRGTLAEGLLYF. The CDR3 region has the DNA TGTGCCAGCAGCCAAGACAGGGGAACCCTAGCGGAGGGGCTTCTGTACTTC.